The 30 T cell receptor beta chains below come from one sample, sequenced in a study of cytomegalovirus exposure and HLA in healthy donors. PCR involved 60 Vbeta and 13 Jbeta primers. Some clones are missing from TCRdb's copy, which holds only in-frame ones; the method was immunoSEQ multiplex PCR. This sample's clone table lists 65,000 to 90,000 clones. The sequencing input was PBMCs. The origin of the receptors is a man aged 40-49 years in good health and CMV-seronegative.

V and J are TRBV7-2 and TRBJ2-3; 12 nucleotides align to TRBD2. The CDR3 length is 16 residues. The germline V gene has CDR1 SGHTA and CDR2 FQGNSA. V was pared by 5 bases and J by 0 bases, with 3 bases of the junction left unmatched. CDR3 nucleotide sequence: TGTGCCAGCAGCCTAGGGACTAGCGGGAGCACAGATACGCAGTATTTT. This gives the protein CASSLGTSGSTDTQYF. The whole variable domain, filled in from reference TRBV7-2 and TRBJ2-3, reads GAGVSQSPSNKVTEKGKDVELRCDPISGHTALYWYRQSLGQGLEFLIYFQGNSAPDKSGLPSDRFSAERTGGSVSTLTIQRTQQEDSAVYLCASSLGTSGSTDTQYFGPGTRLTVL.

The chain couples TRBV6-6 to TRBJ1-5, with 11 bases aligning to TRBD1. The ends lost 6 bases at V and 7 bases at J; junction bases unmatched: 8. The CDR3 is made up of 15 amino acids. Germline V gene sequence: CDR1 MNHNY, CDR2 SVGAGI (reference sequence). The CDR3 nucleotides are TGTGCCAGCAGGGCGGGACAGGGGGGCAGCCAGCCCCAGCATTTT. It is translated as CASRAGQGGSQPQHF.

V gene TRBV6-6 combines with J gene TRBJ2-3; D may be TRBD2 (5 bases). Trimming pared 10 bases from V and 0 bases from J, leaving 17 bases between. This CDR3 has 15 residues. Germline V lookup: CDR1 MNHNY, CDR2 SVGAGI (reference sequence). The CDR3 nucleotides read TGTGCCATCCTCCGGGATCCGTCTAGCACAGATACGCAGTATTTT. Translated, it gives CAILRDPSSTDTQYF.

The chain is built from TRBV30 and TRBJ2-7; TRBD2 matches at 10 bases. The length of the CDR3 is 16 residues. The V gene's germline CDR1 is GTSNPN and CDR2 SVGIG (reference sequence). With 1 base clipped from V and 2 bases from J, the junction kept 8 bases outside the gene matches. CDR3 nucleotides: TGTGCCTGGAGTGGCCGCGCTGGACTAGCGGCCTACGAGCAGTACTTC. It encodes CAWSGRAGLAAYEQYF.

V and J are TRBV30 and TRBJ1-5; D is possibly TRBD1 (5 bases). Germline V gene lookup returns CDR1 GTSNPN and CDR2 SVGIG (reference sequence). CDR3 size: 12 residues. Trimming took off 0 bases at V and 9 bases at J, with 9 bases between the two ends. For the CDR3, the DNA is TGTGCCTGGAGTGTTCGGGGGTTGCCCCAGCATTTT. Amino acids: CAWSVRGLPQHF.

The V call is TRBV7-9, the J call TRBJ1-1, with D hard to call. The V gene's germline CDR1 is SEHNR and CDR2 FQNEAQ (reference sequence). The V end was cut by 2 bases, the J end by 1 base, with 5 bases between. The CDR3 extends over 13 amino acids. The CDR3 spells CASSLHGNTEAFF. CDR3 nucleotide sequence: TGTGCCAGCAGCTTACACGGGAACACTGAAGCTTTCTTT.

V and J are TRBV28 and TRBJ2-2; TRBD2 might be the D (5 bases). The V end was cut by 1 base, the J end by 2 bases, with 17 bases between. Germline lookup yields CDR1 MDHEN and CDR2 SYDVKM. The CDR3 sequence is 18 residues long. CDR3 nucleotide sequence: TGTGCCAGCAGTTTATCCAAGAGGGAGAGATTAAACACCGGGGAGCTGTTTTTT. This gives the protein CASSLSKRERLNTGELFF.

This chain connects TRBV19 to TRBJ2-3; 11 nucleotides align to TRBD2. Trimming at V came to 5 bases and at J to 7 bases, leaving 5 bases not matched to a gene. Germline V gene data show CDR1 as LNHDA and CDR2 as SQIVND (reference sequence). The CDR3 length is 14 residues. The CDR3, as DNA: TGTGCCAGTAGTGTAGCGGGGGGGCAAAATACGCAGTATTTT. The encoded protein is CASSVAGGQNTQYF.

This sequence joins TRBV7-8 and TRBJ1-5; 8 bases match TRBD1. The V and J ends lost 2 bases and 0 bases, in that order; junction bases with no gene match: 6. The CDR3 extends over 17 amino acids. Germline CDR1 reads SGHVS; CDR2 reads FQNEAQ. CDR3 in DNA: TGTGCCAGCAGCTTACGGACAGGGTCATATAGCAATCAGCCCCAGCATTTT. It yields the protein CASSLRTGSYSNQPQHF.

J is TRBJ2-1 and V is TRBV27; D is perhaps TRBD1 (6 bases). Germline V gene sequence: CDR1 MNHEY, CDR2 SMNVEV (reference sequence). V lost 8 bases and J lost 8, with 13 bases in between. The CDR3 sequence is 12 residues long. The CDR3 sequence is CASGGPSYEQFF. CDR3 DNA sequence: TGTGCCAGCGGGGGCCCGAGCTATGAGCAGTTCTTC.

CDR3 loop: CASSVATGQETQYF. The DNA for the CDR3 is TGTGCCAGCTCCGTAGCGACAGGACAAGAGACCCAGTACTTC. The chain is built from TRBV18 and TRBJ2-5, with D perhaps TRBD1 (6 bases). Germline V CDR1 and CDR2: KGHSH, LQKENI. The length of the CDR3 is 14 residues. V was cut by 6 bases and J by 2 bases, with 13 bases left in between. Full variable domain (remainder filled in from reference TRBV18 and TRBJ2-5): NAGVMQNPRHLVRRRGQEARLRCSPMKGHSHVYWYRQLPEEGLKFMVYLQKENIIDESGMPKERFSAEFPKEGPSILRIQQVVRGDSAAYFCASSVATGQETQYFGPGTRLLVL.

The chain couples TRBV7-9 to TRBJ2-1; 8 nucleotides align to TRBD2. CDR1 and CDR2 (germline): SEHNR, FQNEAQ (reference sequence). CDR3 length: 14 amino acids. Germline trimming cut 8 bases from V and 5 bases from J; bases unmatched to any gene: 8. CDR3 DNA: TGTGCCAGCGCCCTCGGGGGGGCTAACAATGAGCAGTTCTTC. Translation: CASALGGANNEQFF.

Frequency places this clone as medium-sized. The CDR3 DNA is TGTGCCAGTAGATCTACAGATTTCTCTGGGGCCAACGTCCTGACTTTC. Protein product: CASRSTDFSGANVLTF. The V and J genes are TRBV19 and TRBJ2-6, with no clear D. Trimming removed 6 bases from V and 0 bases from J, with 12 bases in between. CDR1 and CDR2 (germline): LNHDA, SQIVND (reference sequence). This CDR3 contains 16 residues.

The CDR3 DNA reads TGTGCCAGCAGCTACACATACGAGCAGTACTTC. It is translated as CASSYTYEQYF. This chain connects TRBV7-9 to TRBJ2-7; D unclear. This CDR3 has 11 residues. V gave up 4 bases and J gave up 4 bases, with 5 bases separating them. Germline V gene lookup returns CDR1 SEHNR and CDR2 FQNEAQ (reference sequence).

Concerning this clone itself: Its ends do not fully match the called genes, so a read error is possible. The rearrangement uses TRBV7-7 and TRBJ2-1, with D maybe TRBD2 (6 bases). Germline CDR1 reads SSHAT; CDR2 reads FNYEAQ (reference sequence). The CDR3 loop spans 13 amino acids. The DNA for the CDR3 is TGTGCTAGCAGCTTAGGAATAGCGGATGAGCAGTTCTTC. This codes for CASSLGIADEQFF.

This chain links TRBV5-4 with TRBJ1-6, with TRBD1 as a possible D gene (6 bases). Trimming took off 2 bases at V and 6 bases at J, with 9 bases between the two ends. This CDR3 contains 14 residues. From germline, CDR1 is SGHNT and CDR2 YYREEE (reference sequence). The CDR3 DNA sequence: TGTGCCAGCAGCTTATTGGACAGTAATTCACCCCTCCACTTT. Translation gives CASSLLDSNSPLHF.

V gene TRBV18 combines with J gene TRBJ2-7, with 7 bases fitting TRBD1. The CDR3 consists of 14 residues. V lost 3 bases, J lost 6 bases, and 8 bases stayed unmatched. Germline assignment: CDR1 KGHSH and CDR2 LQKENI. In DNA, the CDR3 is TGTGCCAGCTCACCCGTCCAGGGGGTCGGCGAGCAGTACTTC. It encodes CASSPVQGVGEQYF.

This rearrangement joins TRBV18 to TRBJ2-7, with D possibly being TRBD1 (5 bases). Per the germline V gene, CDR1 is KGHSH and CDR2 is LQKENI. V shed 2 bases and J shed 5 bases, with 13 bases lying between them. The CDR3 is 14 residues long. CDR3: CASSPATGQNEQYF. The CDR3 DNA sequence: TGTGCCAGCTCACCAGCAACAGGTCAGAACGAGCAGTACTTC.

The V gene is TRBV30, the J gene TRBJ2-3, with a possible D match to TRBD2 (6 bases). Germline V gene data show CDR1 as GTSNPN and CDR2 as SVGIG (reference sequence). This CDR3 contains 15 residues. The V end was cut by 1 base, the J end by 2 bases, with 13 bases between. In nucleotides, the CDR3 is TGTGCCTGGAGTGAGGGACTTGGAACCACAGATACGCAGTATTTT. This encodes CAWSEGLGTTDTQYF.

The chain employs TRBV7-3 and TRBJ2-3; D possibly corresponds to TRBD2 (6 bases). Per the germline V gene, CDR1 is SGHTA and CDR2 is FQGTGA. The V gene lost 1 base and the J gene lost 3 bases, with 11 bases spanning the gap. This CDR3 comprises 15 residues. CDR3 sequence: CASSLSGGATDTQYF. Written as DNA, the CDR3 is TGTGCCAGCAGCTTAAGTGGCGGGGCGACAGATACGCAGTATTTT.

The V gene is TRBV19, the J gene TRBJ2-1; a weak D match, TRBD1 (6 bases). The length of the CDR3 is 14 residues. CDR1 is LNHDA, CDR2 SQIVND, per germline (reference sequence). Trimming cost V 3 bases and J 4 bases, with 10 bases left between them. The DNA for the CDR3 is TGTGCCAGTAGTATCCAGGGACAATACAATGAGCAGTTCTTC. Translated: CASSIQGQYNEQFF. The whole variable domain, filled in from reference TRBV19 and TRBJ2-1, reads DGGITQSPKYLFRKEGQNVTLSCEQNLNHDAMYWYRQDPGQGLRLIYYSQIVNDFQKGDIAEGYSVSREKKESFPLTVTSAQKNPTAFYLCASSIQGQYNEQFFGPGTRLTVL.

The chain links TRBV15 to TRBJ2-2, with 8 bases fitting TRBD1. There are 16 residues in the CDR3. V shed 3 bases, J shed 4 bases, and the junction held 7 bases outside the gene matches. Germline values: CDR1 LNHNV, CDR2 YYDKDF (reference sequence). CDR3 region: CATSSPDRVGTGELFF. CDR3 in DNA: TGTGCCACCAGCAGCCCGGACAGGGTTGGCACCGGGGAGCTGTTTTTT.

The V call is TRBV4-1, the J call TRBJ1-1; D remains ambiguous. Germline-derived CDR1 and CDR2 are MGHRA and YSYEKL. This CDR3 contains 18 residues. The V and J ends lost 0 bases and 1 base respectively, with 18 bases between them. The CDR3 loop is CASSQDQSTTETNTEAFF. CDR3 bases: TGCGCCAGCAGCCAAGATCAATCTACCACAGAAACGAACACTGAAGCTTTCTTT.

V is TRBV30 and J is TRBJ1-1; D is possibly TRBD1 (6 bases). The V and J ends lost 0 bases and 2 bases respectively, with 7 bases between them. The CDR3 sequence is 13 residues long. The V gene's germline CDR1 is GTSNPN and CDR2 SVGIG (reference sequence). The DNA for the CDR3 is TGTGCCTGGAGTGTACAGGGCAACACTGAAGCTTTCTTT. It specifies CAWSVQGNTEAFF. The entire variable domain, with the rest obtained from reference TRBV30 and TRBJ1-1, is as follows: SQTIHQWPATLVQPVGSPLSLECTVEGTSNPNLYWYRQAAGRGLQLLFYSVGIGQISSEVPQNLSASRPQDRQFILSSKKLLLSDSGFYLCAWSVQGNTEAFFGQGTRLTVV.

The chain links TRBV9 to TRBJ2-3; TRBD2 matches at 10 bases. The CDR3 has 16 amino acids. Germline CDR1 reads SGDLS; CDR2 reads YYNGEE. V was clipped by 4 bases and J by 2 bases; unmatched bases: 7. In nucleotides, the CDR3 is TGTGCCAGCAGCCCCCGGACTAGCGGAAACACAGATACGCAGTATTTT. Amino acids: CASSPRTSGNTDTQYF.

This rearrangement joins TRBV10-3 to TRBJ2-7; 7 bases are shared with TRBD1. Germline V gene sequence: CDR1 ENHRY, CDR2 SYGVKD. This CDR3 spans 15 amino acids. V was clipped by 0 bases and J by 2 bases; unmatched bases: 4. For the CDR3, the DNA is TGTGCCATCAGTGAGTCGGGACAGAATCCCTACGAGCAGTACTTC. As protein: CAISESGQNPYEQYF.

The chain couples TRBV5-1 to TRBJ1-4, with no clear D. The V end lost 0 bases, the J end lost 7 bases, and 13 bases lay between the germline ends. The CDR3 contains 15 residues. CDR1 is SGHRS, CDR2 YFSETQ, per germline. This CDR3 is CASSLAGQPAEKLFF. The CDR3 DNA sequence: TGCGCCAGCAGCTTGGCTGGGCAGCCTGCTGAAAAACTGTTTTTT.

The chain has TRBV18 and TRBJ1-2; 7 bases fit TRBD1. Germline CDR1 and CDR2: KGHSH and LQKENI. This CDR3 is built from 15 residues. J lost 8 bases, V lost 3 bases, and 12 bases had no gene match. CDR3 region: CASSPQVRTGWGYTF. In nucleotides, the CDR3 is TGTGCCAGCTCACCTCAGGTTCGGACAGGATGGGGCTACACCTTC.

The CDR3, as DNA: TGTGCCAGCAGTGATGACGGGACAGGGGGCAACGAGCAGTACTTC. Protein: CASSDDGTGGNEQYF. The chain links TRBV25-1 to TRBJ2-7; 12 nucleotides line up with TRBD1. V lost 3 bases, J lost 5 bases, and 5 bases stayed unmatched. Germline V lookup: CDR1 MGHDK, CDR2 SYGVNS. The CDR3 is made up of 15 amino acids.

CDR3 DNA: TGCGCCAGCAGCCCGGGGGACAGTCCTTACGGGGAGCTGTTTTTT. It translates to CASSPGDSPYGELFF. This chain joins TRBV5-1 and TRBJ2-2; weak D call: TRBD1 (7 bases). The germline V gene has CDR1 SGHRS and CDR2 YFSETQ. CDR3 length: 15 residues. Trimming cost V 4 bases and J 7 bases, with 17 bases left between them.